The sequence of this T cell receptor beta chain was determined in a study of blood T cell repertoires in COVID-19. In the authors' workflow: How many nucleated cells were present was estimated from reference gene primer amplification. Sequenced by immunoSEQ multiplex PCR; TCRdb stores in-frame clones only, minus some. That table gives V, J and clone size, and the DNA gave D and trimming. Of around 280,000 clones listed, 90% are singletons. Participants came from roughly 25 US areas, aged about 18 to 100 years. Cohorts were determined from participant-reported clinical history. The CDR3 covers 15 residues. Germline V gene lookup returns CDR1 PRHDT and CDR2 FYEKMQ (reference sequence). The V segment lost 5 bases and the J segment 6 bases; nucleotides outside the gene matches: 5.

This sequence originates from a woman younger than 30 with acute COVID-19. V usage is TRBV13 and J usage is TRBJ2-5; 14 bases are a match to TRBD2. The source material was PBMCs or T cells enriched from blood (not recorded which). DNA of the CDR3: TGTGCCAGCAGCCAGGGACTAGCGGGAGTTCAGACCCAGTACTTC. It translates to CASSQGLAGVQTQYF.